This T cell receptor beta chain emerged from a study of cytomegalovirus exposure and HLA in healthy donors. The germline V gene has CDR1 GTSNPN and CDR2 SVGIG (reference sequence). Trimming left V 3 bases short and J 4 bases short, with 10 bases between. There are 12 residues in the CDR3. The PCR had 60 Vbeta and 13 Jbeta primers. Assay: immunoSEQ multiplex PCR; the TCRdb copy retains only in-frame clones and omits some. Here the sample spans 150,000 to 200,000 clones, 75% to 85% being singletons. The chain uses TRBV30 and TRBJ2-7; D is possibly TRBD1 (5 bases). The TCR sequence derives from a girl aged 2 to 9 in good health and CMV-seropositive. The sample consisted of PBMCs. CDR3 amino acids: CAWSRRGYEQYF. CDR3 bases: TGTGCCTGGAGCCGAAGGGGTTACGAGCAGTACTTC.